The 23 T cell receptor beta chains below were found in one sample sequenced in a study of blood T cell repertoires in COVID-19 (dated by TCRdb to 2020 to 2022). The method was the immunoSEQ multiplex PCR assay. As stored in TCRdb, this immuneACCESS dataset retains in-frame rearrangements with V and J assigned. A fraction of the clones does not appear; measured against another copy, unresolved V genes explain less than half of the discrepancy, and the remainder lacks a known reason. Across this sample there are roughly 160,000 clones, with about 85% seen only once. Approximately 8% of the sample is held by the ten biggest clonotypes. The sample comprised peripheral blood. Receptors originate from an elderly woman with COVID-19, enrolled during active disease.

The rearrangement uses TRBV5-1 and TRBJ1-6; 7 positions agree with TRBD1. Trimming removed 5 bases from V and 0 bases from J; junction bases left unmatched: 11. Germline CDR1 is SGHRS and CDR2 is YFSETQ. The CDR3 has 18 amino acids. The CDR3 coding sequence is TGCGCCAGCAGGACAGCCGGGACAGTGAGCTCCTATAATTCACCCCTCCACTTT. This encodes CASRTAGTVSSYNSPLHF.

This chain connects TRBV28 to TRBJ1-2, with 7 nucleotides matching TRBD1. Trimming cost V 5 bases and J 6 bases; bases outside gene matches: 12. CDR3 size: 15 residues. Per germline, CDR1 MDHEN and CDR2 SYDVKM. This CDR3 reads CASSARGTDRNGYTF. As DNA, the CDR3 is TGTGCCAGCAGTGCCCGTGGGACAGACAGGAATGGCTACACCTTC.

The chain links TRBV10-3 to TRBJ2-7; possible D gene TRBD1, 6 bases. The CDR3 consists of 13 residues. The V gene's germline CDR1 is ENHRY and CDR2 SYGVKD. V was clipped by 2 bases and J by 2 bases, with 7 bases between them. CDR3 coding DNA: TGTGCCATCAGTGAGGGGGACACCTACGAGCAGTACTTC. Translating gives CAISEGDTYEQYF.

This chain connects TRBV18 to TRBJ2-7, with D unresolved. Looked up from germline, CDR1 is KGHSH and CDR2 is LQKENI. The V gene lost 1 base and the J gene lost 4 bases, with 20 bases spanning the gap. This CDR3 comprises 17 residues. The DNA of the CDR3 is TGTGCCAGCTCACCACTTTCGTCCAACTCCCTCAAATACGAGCAGTACTTC. Translated: CASSPLSSNSLKYEQYF. The whole variable domain, remainder taken from reference TRBV18 and TRBJ2-7, is NAGVMQNPRHLVRRRGQEARLRCSPMKGHSHVYWYRQLPEEGLKFMVYLQKENIIDESGMPKERFSAEFPKEGPSILRIQQVVRGDSAAYFCASSPLSSNSLKYEQYFGPGTRLTVT.

This chain connects TRBV12-3 or TRBV12-4 to TRBJ1-1; possible D gene TRBD1, 5 bases. Trimming removed 7 bases from V and 7 bases from J, with 13 bases in between. The CDR3 extends over 12 amino acids. The CDR3, as DNA: TGTGCCAGCAACTACGCGGGACTTGAAGCTTTCTTT. Translation: CASNYAGLEAFF.

V and J are TRBV3-1 (or the pseudogene TRBV3-2) and TRBJ2-1; 7 bases align to TRBD2. With 5 bases clipped from V and 5 bases from J, the junction kept 9 bases outside the gene matches. The CDR3 consists of 15 residues. Germline V gene lookup returns CDR1 LGHDT and CDR2 YNNKEL (reference sequence). The CDR3 region has the DNA TGTGCCAGCAGCAGACCTAGCGGCCGAAACAATGAGCAGTTCTTC. It is translated as CASSRPSGRNNEQFF.

This rearrangement joins TRBV3-1 (or the pseudogene TRBV3-2) to TRBJ2-7, with D uncertain. Germline V gene lookup returns CDR1 LGHDT and CDR2 YNNKEL (reference sequence). V shed 3 bases and J shed 4 bases, with 4 bases lying between them. CDR3 length: 11 amino acids. The CDR3 DNA follows: TGTGCCAGCAGCCAGAGTTACGAGCAGTACTTC. Amino acid sequence: CASSQSYEQYF.

The CDR3, as DNA: TGTGCCAGCAGTCCGACAGGGGAAGAGACCCAGTACTTC. Its translation: CASSPTGEETQYF. The chain employs TRBV12-3 or TRBV12-4 and TRBJ2-5; 8 nucleotides align to TRBD1. The CDR3 is 13 amino acids. The V and J ends lost 5 bases and 3 bases, in that order; junction bases with no gene match: 2.

The J gene is TRBJ2-1, the V gene TRBV6-1; D remains unclear. Trimming took off 3 bases at V and 5 bases at J, with 14 bases between the two ends. Germline V gene data show CDR1 as MNHNS and CDR2 as SASEGT. CDR3 length: 15 residues. For the CDR3, the DNA is TGTGCCAGCAGTGACCCCAACGGTCGAGACAATGAGCAGTTCTTC. It encodes CASSDPNGRDNEQFF.

V gene TRBV5-5 combines with J gene TRBJ1-2; unclear D gene. V shed 4 bases and J shed 4 bases, with 14 bases lying between them. Germline V CDR1 and CDR2: SGHKS, YYEKEE (reference sequence). This CDR3 contains 14 residues. The CDR3 coding sequence is TGTGCCAGCAGCCCGATACCAGGCCCCTATGGCTACACCTTC. It is translated as CASSPIPGPYGYTF.

The chain uses TRBV29-1 and TRBJ2-5; D may be TRBD1 (6 bases). Germline lookup yields CDR1 SQVTM and CDR2 ANQGSEA. Trimming stripped 1 base from V and 0 bases from J, with 6 bases between. The length of the CDR3 is 13 residues. This CDR3 is CSVEGTDQETQYF. The CDR3 DNA reads TGCAGCGTTGAAGGGACAGACCAAGAGACCCAGTACTTC. Filled out from reference TRBV29-1 and TRBJ2-5, the complete variable domain reads SAVISQKPSRDICQRGTSLTIQCQVDSQVTMMFWYRQQPGQSLTLIATANQGSEATYESGFVIDKFPISRPNLTFSTLTVSNMSPEDSSIYLCSVEGTDQETQYFGPGTRLLVL.

The rearrangement uses TRBV5-1 and TRBJ2-7, with 9 bases lining up with TRBD2. Trimming cost V 8 bases and J 0 bases; bases outside gene matches: 9. Germline V gene data show CDR1 as SGHRS and CDR2 as YFSETQ. CDR3 length equals 15 residues. The CDR3 is CASGLLAGSSYEQYF. In nucleotides, the CDR3 is TGCGCCAGTGGGCTCCTAGCGGGGAGCTCCTACGAGCAGTACTTC.

The chain uses TRBV7-9 and TRBJ2-1, with D perhaps TRBD1 (6 bases). CDR1 and CDR2 (germline): SEHNR, FQNEAQ (reference sequence). This CDR3 comprises 17 residues. Trimming took off 4 bases at V and 0 bases at J, with 16 bases between the two ends. This chain's CDR3 is CASSSDLGTTSYNEQFF. The DNA of the CDR3 is TGTGCCAGCAGCTCTGATCTCGGGACAACCTCCTACAATGAGCAGTTCTTC.

V and J are TRBV3-1 (or the pseudogene TRBV3-2) and TRBJ1-2, with 7 bases aligning to TRBD1. This CDR3 is built from 13 residues. The germline gives CDR1 LGHDT, CDR2 YNNKEL (reference sequence). V shed 3 bases, J shed 8 bases, and the junction held 6 bases outside the gene matches. Here the CDR3 DNA reads TGTGCCAGCAGCCAGCCCCCGGGACAGGGCTACACCTTC. It encodes CASSQPPGQGYTF.

V usage is TRBV5-1 and J usage is TRBJ2-1; D is perhaps TRBD1 (5 bases). The CDR3 covers 13 residues. Trimming took 0 bases from V and 7 from J, leaving 8 bases between them. The V gene's germline CDR1 is SGHRS and CDR2 YFSETQ. The CDR3 is CASSLGQTNEQFF. CDR3 in DNA: TGCGCCAGCAGCTTGGGACAGACAAATGAGCAGTTCTTC.

This clone occurred once. The V gene is TRBV2, the J gene TRBJ1-6; TRBD1 matches 9 bases. Germline V gene data show CDR1 as SNHLY and CDR2 as FYNNEI. The junction had 13 bases not matched to a gene; V was cut back by 7 bases and J by 9 bases. The CDR3 totals 16 residues. The DNA of the CDR3 is TGTGCCAGCAACCGGGACAGGGAGGTGGCGGGTTCACCCCTCCACTTT. As protein: CASNRDREVAGSPLHF.

The V and J genes are TRBV7-2 and TRBJ2-7; D is perhaps TRBD1 (7 bases). In germline, CDR1 is SGHTA, CDR2 FQGNSA. Trimming shortened V by 4 bases and J by 3 bases, and 13 bases separated the two germline ends. This CDR3 has 14 residues. The CDR3: CASSSPQGGYEQYF. DNA of the CDR3: TGTGCCAGCAGCTCCCCCCAGGGGGGCTACGAGCAGTACTTC.

The CDR3 DNA is TGTGCCAGCAGCCTTACAGGGTCCGATTCACCCCTCCACTTT. Protein product: CASSLTGSDSPLHF. V usage is TRBV11-2 and J usage is TRBJ1-6; D perhaps matches TRBD1 (6 bases). Germline V gene sequence: CDR1 SGHAT, CDR2 FQNNGV. The CDR3 totals 14 residues. The V gene lost 5 bases and the J gene lost 8 bases, with 13 bases spanning the gap.

V gene TRBV2 combines with J gene TRBJ2-5; 12 nucleotides match TRBD2. CDR3 length: 17 residues. V shed 5 bases and J 3 bases; nucleotides not matched to a gene: 10. Germline CDR1 SNHLY, CDR2 FYNNEI. This CDR3 reads CASSQGLAGGPEETQYF. CDR3 nucleotides: TGTGCCAGCAGTCAAGGGCTAGCGGGGGGGCCTGAAGAGACCCAGTACTTC.

This chain links TRBV18 with TRBJ1-4; D may be TRBD1 (6 bases). V gave up 6 bases and J gave up 6 bases, with 17 bases separating them. Looked up from germline, CDR1 is KGHSH and CDR2 is LQKENI. This CDR3 region has 15 residues. CDR3 sequence reads: CASSPQGGGDEKLFF. The CDR3, as DNA: TGTGCCAGCTCCCCGCAGGGCGGGGGCGATGAAAAACTGTTTTTT.

The chain carries TRBV9 and TRBJ2-1, with TRBD2 as a possible D gene (5 bases). From germline, CDR1 is SGDLS and CDR2 YYNGEE. V lost 4 bases and J 10 bases, leaving 15 bases between the germline ends. The CDR3 sequence is 13 residues long. CDR3 region: CASSPPARREQFF. CDR3 nucleotide sequence: TGTGCCAGCAGCCCTCCCGCCCGGAGGGAGCAGTTCTTC.

V gene TRBV29-1 combines with J gene TRBJ2-2; D is perhaps TRBD1 (6 bases). This CDR3 region has 12 residues. The germline V and J ends were trimmed by 7 bases and 7 bases, with 13 bases remaining between them. In germline, CDR1 is SQVTM, CDR2 ANQGSEA. CDR3 region: CSARQDVGELFF. The CDR3 coding sequence is TGCAGCGCAAGACAGGACGTCGGGGAGCTGTTTTTT.

This chain joins TRBV28 and TRBJ1-1; D call uncertain. The CDR3 extends over 12 amino acids. Looked up from germline, CDR1 is MDHEN and CDR2 is SYDVKM. V lost 6 bases and J lost 6, with 11 bases in between. The CDR3: CASRTPGAEAFF. CDR3 coding DNA: TGTGCCAGCAGAACCCCCGGTGCTGAAGCTTTCTTT.